The 7 T cell receptor beta chains in this list originate from one sample, sequenced in a study of T cell responses to AZD1222 COVID-19 vaccine. Clones were read by immunoSEQ multiplex PCR, and TCRdb kept only the in-frame ones, dropping some. The sample records roughly 140,000 clones, 85% to 95% being singletons. The starting material was peripheral blood, obtained on day 0 of AZD1222 vaccination. The receptor set was obtained from an adult in good health.

The DNA of the CDR3 is TGTGCCAGCAGCCCAGGTTTCGGCACAGATACGCAGTATTTT. Translated: CASSPGFGTDTQYF. The rearrangement links TRBV7-3 to TRBJ2-3; D is uncertain. The length of the CDR3 is 14 residues. The V and J ends lost 5 bases and 1 base respectively, with 10 bases between them. Germline V gene data show CDR1 as SGHTA and CDR2 as FQGTGA. The full variable domain, in which reference TRBV7-3 and TRBJ2-3 provide the parts outside the CDR3, is GAGVSQTPSNKVTEKGKYVELRCDPISGHTALYWYRQSLGQGPEFLIYFQGTGAADDSGLPNDRFFAVRPEGSVSTLKIQRTERGDSAVYLCASSPGFGTDTQYFGPGTRLTVL.

The CDR3 protein is CASSLPPTFQQYF. Here the CDR3 DNA reads TGTGCCAGCAGTTTACCACCGACCTTCCAGCAGTACTTC. The chain combines TRBV12-3 or TRBV12-4 with TRBJ2-7; no clear D. This CDR3 has 13 amino acids. V dropped 2 bases and J dropped 8 bases, with 13 bases sitting between them.

The chain is built from TRBV7-2 and TRBJ2-3, with D possibly TRBD2 on 6 matching bases. The length of the CDR3 is 16 residues. Germline lookup yields CDR1 SGHTA and CDR2 FQGNSA. V was clipped by 1 base and J by 4 bases, with 15 bases between them. The CDR3 coding sequence is TGTGCCAGCAGCTTAGTATCGGGAGCTCGCTCAGATACGCAGTATTTT. Its protein is CASSLVSGARSDTQYF.

The chain combines TRBV6-5 with TRBJ1-2, with 7 bases identical to TRBD1. Unmatched junction bases numbered 9, after V lost 0 bases and J lost 8 bases. CDR1 and CDR2 (germline): MNHEY, SVGAGI. There are 15 residues in the CDR3. For the CDR3, the DNA is TGTGCCAGCAGTTACTCGAGGGCCTCAGGGGGAGGCTACACCTTC. Encoded protein: CASSYSRASGGGYTF.

This sequence joins TRBV6-5 and TRBJ2-2; tentative D call: TRBD2 (5 bases). Germline lookup yields CDR1 MNHEY and CDR2 SVGAGI. The length of the CDR3 is 14 residues. The V and J ends lost 6 bases and 1 base respectively, with 9 bases between them. DNA for the CDR3: TGTGCCAGCAGACCCGGGAAGAACACCGGGGAGCTGTTTTTT. Translation gives CASRPGKNTGELFF.

The chain links TRBV6-2 or TRBV6-3 to TRBJ2-5; TRBD1 matches 11 bases. Germline V lookup: CDR1 MNHEY, CDR2 SVGEGT. J lost 4 bases, V lost 6 bases, and 4 bases had no gene match. This CDR3 has 14 amino acids. CDR3 amino acids: CASSRGQGAETQYF. As DNA, the CDR3 is TGTGCCAGCAGCCGCGGACAGGGGGCAGAGACCCAGTACTTC.

This clone appeared a single time. This rearrangement joins TRBV2 to TRBJ2-1; 7 positions agree with TRBD1. This CDR3 comprises 15 residues. Germline V lookup: CDR1 SNHLY, CDR2 FYNNEI. V shed 3 bases and J 7 bases; nucleotides not matched to a gene: 9. The CDR3 DNA sequence: TGTGCCAGCAGTGAGTCGGCAGGGGGATGGAATGAGCAGTTCTTC. Its protein is CASSESAGGWNEQFF.